The 9 T cell receptor beta chains listed next were all sequenced from one sample in a study of cytomegalovirus exposure and HLA in healthy donors. Both 60 Vbeta primers and 13 Jbeta primers went into the PCR. This table comes from immunoSEQ multiplex PCR, and its TCRdb copy is limited to in-frame clones, with some not included. The sample contains approximately 120,000 clones, approximately 78% of which appear only once. The sequencing sample was made of PBMCs. The receptors here all came from a woman aged 25 to 39 in good health and CMV-seronegative.

The chain combines TRBV5-1 with TRBJ1-2; 9 bases map to TRBD1. V shed 7 bases, J shed 6 bases, and the junction held 4 bases outside the gene matches. The CDR3 is 12 residues long. Germline-derived CDR1 and CDR2 are SGHRS and YFSETQ. Here the CDR3 reads CASAGTGNGYTF. In DNA, the CDR3 is TGCGCCAGCGCAGGGACAGGGAATGGCTACACCTTC.

This chain uses TRBV18 with TRBJ2-1; D remains ambiguous. Germline-derived CDR1 and CDR2 are KGHSH and LQKENI. V was pared by 2 bases and J by 0 bases, with 8 bases between. The CDR3 covers 15 residues. The DNA for the CDR3 is TGTGCCAGCTCACCATCGCGGAGCTCCTACAATGAGCAGTTCTTC. This encodes CASSPSRSSYNEQFF.

In its sample, this clone was seen once. The rearrangement joins TRBV20-1 to TRBJ2-1, with D possibly matching TRBD2 (5 bases). From germline, CDR1 is DFQATT and CDR2 SNEGSKA (reference sequence). CDR3 length: 11 amino acids. With 5 bases removed from V and 15 bases from J, the gap between germline ends came to 17 bases. The CDR3 DNA reads TGCAGTGCTCCCTACTCCGGGGTCGCGTTCTTC. Translating gives CSAPYSGVAFF.

This chain joins TRBV7-8 and TRBJ2-7; TRBD1 aligns across 9 bases. The germline gives CDR1 SGHVS, CDR2 FQNEAQ. The CDR3 has 16 amino acids. V trimming: 5 bases; J trimming: 6 bases; junction bases outside the gene matches: 14. The CDR3 DNA reads TGTGCCAGCAGCCTACAACCGGGACAGGGCGTCGGCGAGCAGTACTTC. This sequence encodes CASSLQPGQGVGEQYF.

In this sample, this clone turned up once. V and J are TRBV11-2 and TRBJ2-1, with D perhaps TRBD2 (5 bases). Germline CDR1 and CDR2: SGHAT and FQNNGV. The CDR3 is 14 residues long. V lost 1 base to trimming and J lost 4 bases, with 8 bases between them. The CDR3 is CASSLGWEYNEQFF. CDR3 bases: TGTGCCAGCAGCTTAGGGTGGGAGTACAATGAGCAGTTCTTC.

V gene TRBV5-1 combines with J gene TRBJ2-7, with 7 bases that match TRBD1. The trim removed 8 bases at V and 0 bases at J, leaving 5 bases unmatched. CDR3 size: 13 residues. Germline assignment: CDR1 SGHRS and CDR2 YFSETQ. CDR3 DNA: TGCGCCAGTGGGGACAGTCCCTCCTACGAGCAGTACTTC. Translated, it gives CASGDSPSYEQYF.

V is TRBV9 and J is TRBJ1-1, with D perhaps TRBD1 (5 bases). The CDR3 sequence is 15 residues long. Between the trimmed V and J ends, which lost 4 bases and 2 bases, there was a span of 15 bases. The germline V gene encodes CDR1 SGDLS and CDR2 YYNGEE. CDR3 coding DNA: TGTGCCAGCAGCCCCCCCCAGACAGCTAACACTGAAGCTTTCTTT. It specifies CASSPPQTANTEAFF.

The chain combines TRBV15 with TRBJ1-3; 7 bases agree with TRBD1. The length of the CDR3 is 15 residues. Germline CDR1 LNHNV, CDR2 YYDKDF (reference sequence). The junction had 3 bases not matched to a gene; V was cut back by 4 bases and J by 0 bases. The CDR3 DNA follows: TGTGCCACCAGCACGGCAGGGGGCTCTGGAAACACCATATATTTT. Its protein product is CATSTAGGSGNTIYF.

The count of this clone is one. V gene TRBV4-1 combines with J gene TRBJ1-2; D call uncertain. V dropped 0 bases and J dropped 4 bases, with 15 bases sitting between them. Germline CDR1 and CDR2: MGHRA and YSYEKL. This CDR3 spans 16 amino acids. The CDR3 protein is CASSQDPGGVIYGYTF. The CDR3 DNA reads TGCGCCAGCAGCCAAGACCCTGGAGGAGTTATCTATGGCTACACCTTC.